This T cell receptor beta chain is from a study of beta chain features in type 1 diabetes. Concerning this clone: Its target is not known.

Sorted populations were all over 98% pure. Findings and caveats of the study: Here, the possible influence of HLA type (on TCRB rearrangement) remained unresolved.

What was sequenced were expressed TCRB transcripts, since all of the isolated RNA had been reverse transcribed. Using immunoSEQ multiplex PCR, the repertoire was profiled, and TCRdb retains in-frame clones only, with some absent. The sample consists of about 260,000 clones, 68% of them appearing once. Sequenced sample: naive CD4+ T cells from blood. The receptor comes from a man aged 25 to 40 in good health.

CDR3 residues: CASSGLGDEQFF. In nucleotides, the CDR3 is TGTGCCAGCAGTGGGCTAGGCGATGAGCAGTTCTTC. The chain carries TRBV2 and TRBJ2-1; D gene uncertain. This CDR3 is 12 amino acids long. V shed 4 bases and J shed 8 bases, with 9 bases lying between them. Germline V gene lookup returns CDR1 SNHLY and CDR2 FYNNEI.